This T cell receptor (beta chain) is drawn from a study of technical replicates of blood from a few donors. Here immunoSEQ multiplex PCR was the method, and the copy in TCRdb shows in-frame clones only, minus some. The data hold 80,000 to 95,000 clones, with approximately 90% observed a single time. The receptor comes from a human donor in good health. The sequenced sample was T cells isolated from PBMCs.

CDR3 residues: CASSPPPWTGGNLGGELFF. CDR3 coding DNA: TGTGCCAGCTCACCACCCCCTTGGACAGGGGGCAACTTGGGCGGGGAGCTGTTTTTT. V is TRBV18 and J is TRBJ2-2; 11 bases are shared with TRBD1. Unmatched junction bases numbered 13, after V lost 0 bases and J lost 7 bases. This CDR3 is built from 19 residues. CDR1 and CDR2 (germline): KGHSH, LQKENI.